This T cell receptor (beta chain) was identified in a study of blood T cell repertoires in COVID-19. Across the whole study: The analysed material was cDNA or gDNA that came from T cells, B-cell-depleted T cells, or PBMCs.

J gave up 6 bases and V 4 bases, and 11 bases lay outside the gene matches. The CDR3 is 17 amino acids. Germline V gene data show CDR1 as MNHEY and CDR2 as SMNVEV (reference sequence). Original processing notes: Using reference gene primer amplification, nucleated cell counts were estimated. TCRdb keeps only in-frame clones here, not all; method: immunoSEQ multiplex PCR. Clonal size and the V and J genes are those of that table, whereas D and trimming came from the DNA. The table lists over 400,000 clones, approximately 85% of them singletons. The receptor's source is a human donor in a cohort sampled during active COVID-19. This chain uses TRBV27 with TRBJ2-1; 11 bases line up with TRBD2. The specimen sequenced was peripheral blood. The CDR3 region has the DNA TGTGCCAGCAGTTCATACCAGACTAGCGGGATCTTCAATGAGCAGTTCTTC. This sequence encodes CASSSYQTSGIFNEQFF.